This TCR beta chain stems from a study of Tregs in tolerant kidney transplant recipients. V lost 5 bases and J lost 0; bases outside the gene matches: 1. Germline CDR1 reads SGHVS; CDR2 reads FNYEAQ. The CDR3 is 14 residues long. Clones were sequenced by immunoSEQ multiplex PCR, and TCRdb holds only the in-frame ones, with some missing. Here the sample spans about 110,000 clones, 90% being singletons. Study-level findings and limits: Antigen-driven expansion was suggested because donor-specific Tregs expanded more than all Tregs in tolerant patients. Nucleotide sequences could not be compared across some patients' samples due to primer changes.

This clone was seen once. Its antigen is currently unknown. This receptor was obtained from a human donor who received a combined kidney and bone marrow transplant. The chain couples TRBV7-6 to TRBJ2-3, with 8 bases matching TRBD1. This specimen was CD4+ T cells from blood, taken before the transplant. CDR3 DNA: TGTGCCAGCAGCCGGACAGGGAGCACAGATACGCAGTATTTT. It specifies CASSRTGSTDTQYF.